This T cell receptor (beta chain) was recovered during a study of shared clonotypes between healthy human individuals. The CDR3 consists of 15 residues. V was shortened by 1 base and J by 7 bases, with 14 bases between the two germline ends. Germline assignment: CDR1 LGHNA and CDR2 YNFKEQ. Generated by immunoSEQ multiplex PCR, the TCRdb table keeps only in-frame clones and is missing some. The sample shows 2.3 million or so clones, 93% of them seen only once. The chain recombines TRBV4-2 with TRBJ1-5, with no clear D. This sequence was found in a man younger than 30 in good health. Some clones in this sample may be carry-over from other donors' samples. The sample was naive CD4+ T cells from PBMCs. Regarding subset: CD45RA+ positively selected. CDR3 bases: TGTGCCAGCAGCCAAGGGTCCTCTCTGGTACAGCCCCAGCATTTT. It is translated as CASSQGSSLVQPQHF.